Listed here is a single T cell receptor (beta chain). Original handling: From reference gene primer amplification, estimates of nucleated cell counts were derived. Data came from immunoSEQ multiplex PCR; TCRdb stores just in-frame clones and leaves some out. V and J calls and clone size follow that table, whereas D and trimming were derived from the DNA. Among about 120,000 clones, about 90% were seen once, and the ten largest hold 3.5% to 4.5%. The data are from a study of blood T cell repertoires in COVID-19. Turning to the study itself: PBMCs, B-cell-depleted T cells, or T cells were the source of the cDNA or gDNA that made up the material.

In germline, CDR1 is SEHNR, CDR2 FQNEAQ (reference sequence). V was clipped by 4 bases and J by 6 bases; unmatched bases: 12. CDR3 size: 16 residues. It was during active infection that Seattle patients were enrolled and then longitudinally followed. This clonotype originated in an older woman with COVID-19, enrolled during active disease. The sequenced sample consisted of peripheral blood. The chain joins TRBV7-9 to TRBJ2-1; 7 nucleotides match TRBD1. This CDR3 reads CASSSRDSPIANEQFF. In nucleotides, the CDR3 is TGTGCCAGCAGCTCGAGGGACAGTCCGATAGCCAATGAGCAGTTCTTC.